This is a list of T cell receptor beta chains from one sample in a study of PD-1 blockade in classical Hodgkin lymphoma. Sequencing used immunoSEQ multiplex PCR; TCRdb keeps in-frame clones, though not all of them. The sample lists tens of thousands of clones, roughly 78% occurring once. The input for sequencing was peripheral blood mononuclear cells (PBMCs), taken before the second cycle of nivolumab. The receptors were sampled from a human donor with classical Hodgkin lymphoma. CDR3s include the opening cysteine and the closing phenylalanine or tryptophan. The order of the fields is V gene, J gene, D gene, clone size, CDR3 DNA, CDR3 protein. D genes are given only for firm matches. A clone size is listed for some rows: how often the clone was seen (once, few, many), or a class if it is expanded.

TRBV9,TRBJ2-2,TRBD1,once,TGTGCCAGCAGCCCCTGGGCTCAGGGGGCTGTGGACACCGGGGAGCTGTTTTTT,CASSPWAQGAVDTGELFF
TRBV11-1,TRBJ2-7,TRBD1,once,TGTGCCAGCAGCTTTAGGGGGCTGGGCGAGCAGTACTTC,CASSFRGLGEQYF
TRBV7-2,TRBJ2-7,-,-,TGTGCCAGCAGCCTTAGCGCCAGGGTCTCCTACGAGCAGTACTTC,CASSLSARVSYEQYF
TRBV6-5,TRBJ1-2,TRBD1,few,TGTGCCAGTAGGGACAGGGAAAGAAGTGGCTACACCTTC,CASRDRERSGYTF
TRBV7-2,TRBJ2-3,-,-,TGTGCCAGCAGCTTAGGTCCAGCCCCCACAGATACGCAGTATTTT,CASSLGPAPTDTQYF
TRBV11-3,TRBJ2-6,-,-,TGTGCCAGCAGCGCCAACTCTGGGGCCAACGTCCTGACTTTC,CASSANSGANVLTF
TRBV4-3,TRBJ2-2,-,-,TGCGCCAGCAGCCAAGACAAACAGCTCACCGGGGAGCTGTTTTTT,CASSQDKQLTGELFF
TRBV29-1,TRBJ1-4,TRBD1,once,TGCAGCGTCATAGACCCAACCTCAGGGGGGTATAATGAAAAACTGTTTTTT,CSVIDPTSGGYNEKLFF
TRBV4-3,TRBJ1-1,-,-,TGCGCCAGCAGTCTATCTCCACAGGGCTCCAAGAACACTGAAGCTTTCTTT,CASSLSPQGSKNTEAFF
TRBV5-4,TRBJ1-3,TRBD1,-,TGTGCCAGCAGCCAGGGGACAGACGGCTCTGGAAACACCATATATTTT,CASSQGTDGSGNTIYF
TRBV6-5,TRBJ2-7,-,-,TGTGCCAGCAGTCTTCCTGGAGGGGACGAGCAGTACTTC,CASSLPGGDEQYF
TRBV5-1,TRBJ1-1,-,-,TGCGCCAGCAGCTTGGGTGAAGCTTTCTTT,CASSLGEAFF
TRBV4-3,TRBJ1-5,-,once,TGCGCCAGCAGCCAAGAAGTTTACGGTAGCAATCAGCCCCAGCATTTT,CASSQEVYGSNQPQHF
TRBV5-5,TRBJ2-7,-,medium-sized,TGTGCCAGCAGCTTCAGGGGACAAGCTAAAGACGAGCAGTACTTC,CASSFRGQAKDEQYF
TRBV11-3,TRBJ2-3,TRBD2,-,TGTGCCAGCAGGGGACTAGCGGGAGATACGCAGTATTTT,CASRGLAGDTQYF
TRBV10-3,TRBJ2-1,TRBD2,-,TGTGCCATGGGACTAGCGGGGGCCAATGAGCAGTTCTTC,CAMGLAGANEQFF
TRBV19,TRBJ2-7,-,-,TGTGCCTCATCCCGGGGGCCCTACGAGCAGTACTTC,CASSRGPYEQYF
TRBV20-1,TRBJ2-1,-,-,TGCAGTGCTAGAGATAGGGATGAGCAGTTCTTC,CSARDRDEQFF
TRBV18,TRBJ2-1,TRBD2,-,TGTGCCAGCTCACCAGGACTAGCGGGGGGGCCGGGGATTGAGCAGTTCTTC,CASSPGLAGGPGIEQFF
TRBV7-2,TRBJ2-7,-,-,TGTGCCAGCAGCTTAGATGGGTACGTCATCTACGAGCAGTACTTC,CASSLDGYVIYEQYF
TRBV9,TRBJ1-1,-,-,TGTGCCAGCAGCGTAGGCGGGAGGAACACTGAAGCTTTCTTT,CASSVGGRNTEAFF
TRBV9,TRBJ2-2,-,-,TGTGCCAGCAGCGTTGGCAGGGCCACGAACACCGGGGAGCTGTTTTTT,CASSVGRATNTGELFF
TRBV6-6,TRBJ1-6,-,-,TGTGCCAGCAGTCACAGGAATTCACCCCTCCACTTT,CASSHRNSPLHF
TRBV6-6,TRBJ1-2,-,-,TGTGCCAGCAGTTACCGGACCAAGGCAAACTATGGCTACACCTTC,CASSYRTKANYGYTF
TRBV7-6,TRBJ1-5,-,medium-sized,TGTGCCAGCAGCTTAAGCTTGGGGGAAGATGGCAATCAGCCCCAGCATTTT,CASSLSLGEDGNQPQHF
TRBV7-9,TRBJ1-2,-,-,TGTGCCAGCACCGGAACGGGAGGGACTGAAGCTAACTATGGCTACACCTTC,CASTGTGGTEANYGYTF
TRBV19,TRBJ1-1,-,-,TGTGCCAGTAGTACTATGACAGCCGGGAACACTGAAGCTTTCTTT,CASSTMTAGNTEAFF
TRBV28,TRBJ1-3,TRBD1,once,TGTGCCAGCAGTTTCCCCGCGACAGGGGGAAACACCATATATTTT,CASSFPATGGNTIYF
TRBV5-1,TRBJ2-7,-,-,TGCGCCAGCACAGACCGAAGATCCTACGAGCAGTACTTC,CASTDRRSYEQYF
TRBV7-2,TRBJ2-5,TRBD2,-,TGTGCCAGCAGGCTAGCGGGGGGAGAGACCCAGTACTTC,CASRLAGGETQYF
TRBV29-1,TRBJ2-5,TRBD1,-,TGCAGCGTTGAAAGGACAGGGGTAATGGAGACCCAGTACTTC,CSVERTGVMETQYF
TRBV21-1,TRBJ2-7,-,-,TGTGCCAGCAGCAAAGTGCTAGCGGGGGGTGCCCACGAGCAGTACTTC,CASSKVLAGGAHEQYF
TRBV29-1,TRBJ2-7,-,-,TGCAGCGTTCGGGACGCCAGAGGCGGCGAGCAGTACTTC,CSVRDARGGEQYF
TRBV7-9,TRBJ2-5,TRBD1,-,TGTGCCAGCAGCAGCCGGGACAGGGATGGAGAGACCCAGTACTTC,CASSSRDRDGETQYF
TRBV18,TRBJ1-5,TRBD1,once,TGTGCCAGCTCACCACCCGGGACAGGGGGCTTAGGCAATCAGCCCCAGCATTTT,CASSPPGTGGLGNQPQHF
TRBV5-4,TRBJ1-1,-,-,TGTGCCAGCAGCCCCGGCGGGGGGGTGGACACTGAAGCTTTCTTT,CASSPGGGVDTEAFF
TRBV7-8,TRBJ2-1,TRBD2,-,TGTGCCAGCAGCTCAAGCGGGGGCCCGAACAATGAGCAGTTCTTC,CASSSSGGPNNEQFF
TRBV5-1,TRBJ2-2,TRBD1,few,TGCGCCAGTTCAGGACAGGGTAGCACCGGGGAGCTGTTTTTT,CASSGQGSTGELFF
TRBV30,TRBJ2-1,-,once,TGTGCCGAAGGTTCCGGGACTGCCAACCGAGGTGGGCAGTTCTTC,CAEGSGTANRGGQFF
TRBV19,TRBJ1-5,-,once,TGTGCCAGTAGTATCAGAGGGTACGTCGATAGCAATCAGCCCCAGCATTTT,CASSIRGYVDSNQPQHF
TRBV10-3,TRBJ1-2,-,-,TGTGCCATCAGTGAGTCGATACTCTCCCCTAACTATGGCTACACCTTC,CAISESILSPNYGYTF
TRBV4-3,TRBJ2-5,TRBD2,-,TGCGCCAGCAGCCAAGAACTAGCGGGGGGGAGGGAGACCCAGTACTTC,CASSQELAGGRETQYF
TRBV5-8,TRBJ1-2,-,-,TGTGCCAGCAGCTTCAGGGGTGGCTACACCTTC,CASSFRGGYTF
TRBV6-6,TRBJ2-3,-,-,TGTGCCAGCAGTTACTCTCCAGGGGTTTGGGATACGCAGTATTTT,CASSYSPGVWDTQYF
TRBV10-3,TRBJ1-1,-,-,TGTGCCATCAGCCCGGGCCCCCTCGGCCCGAACACTGAAGCTTTCTTT,CAISPGPLGPNTEAFF
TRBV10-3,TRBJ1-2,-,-,TGTGCCATCAGACCGACTGACCGACCTGGCTACACCTTC,CAIRPTDRPGYTF
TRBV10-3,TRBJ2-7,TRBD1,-,TGTGCCATCAGGTCCGGGACAGGAGGAGACGAGCAGTACTTC,CAIRSGTGGDEQYF
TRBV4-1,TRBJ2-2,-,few,TGCGCCAGCAGCCCTTACATTCCAGCGGGCCGAAACACCGGGGAGCTGTTTTTT,CASSPYIPAGRNTGELFF
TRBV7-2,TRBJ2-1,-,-,TGTGCCAGCAGCTTCTGGGACAACAATGAGCAGTTCTTC,CASSFWDNNEQFF
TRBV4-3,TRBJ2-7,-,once,TGCGCCAGCAGCCAAGACTATCCGGCCCCCAGCTCCTACGAGCAGTACTTC,CASSQDYPAPSSYEQYF
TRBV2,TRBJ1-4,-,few,TGTGCCAGCAGTTTTCAGGGGATAAGGGGCCAGACTAATGAAAAACTGTTTTTT,CASSFQGIRGQTNEKLFF
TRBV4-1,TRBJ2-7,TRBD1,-,TGCGCCAGCAGCCAATACACAGGGGGAGTCTACGAGCAGTACTTC,CASSQYTGGVYEQYF
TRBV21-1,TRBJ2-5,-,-,TGTGCCAGCAGCAACAATAGGGACAGGGGGCAAGAGACCCAGTACTTC,CASSNNRDRGQETQYF
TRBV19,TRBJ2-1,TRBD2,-,TGTGCCAGTAGAGCGGGGGGAGAGCGGTCCTACAATGAGCAGTTCTTC,CASRAGGERSYNEQFF
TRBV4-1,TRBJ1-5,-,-,TGCGCCAGCAGCCAATTGGTGGACGCAGGCATTCAGCCCCAGCATTTT,CASSQLVDAGIQPQHF
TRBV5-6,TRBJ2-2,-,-,TGTGCCAGCAGCTGGAAAGGGCAGCGGGTCACCGGGGAGCTGTTTTTT,CASSWKGQRVTGELFF
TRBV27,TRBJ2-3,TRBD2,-,TGTGCCAGCAGTTCCCGGGTAGCGGGGGGGGCAGATACGCAGTATTTT,CASSSRVAGGADTQYF
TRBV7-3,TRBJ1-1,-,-,TGTGCCAGCAGCTTAAGAAGGGAAACTGAAGCTTTCTTT,CASSLRRETEAFF
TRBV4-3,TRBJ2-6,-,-,TGCGCCAGCAGCCAGGGGGGGCGCTCTGGGGCCAACGTCCTGACTTTC,CASSQGGRSGANVLTF
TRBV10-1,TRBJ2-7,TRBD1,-,TGCGCCAGCTCAGACAGGGTGGGCGAGCAGTACTTC,CASSDRVGEQYF